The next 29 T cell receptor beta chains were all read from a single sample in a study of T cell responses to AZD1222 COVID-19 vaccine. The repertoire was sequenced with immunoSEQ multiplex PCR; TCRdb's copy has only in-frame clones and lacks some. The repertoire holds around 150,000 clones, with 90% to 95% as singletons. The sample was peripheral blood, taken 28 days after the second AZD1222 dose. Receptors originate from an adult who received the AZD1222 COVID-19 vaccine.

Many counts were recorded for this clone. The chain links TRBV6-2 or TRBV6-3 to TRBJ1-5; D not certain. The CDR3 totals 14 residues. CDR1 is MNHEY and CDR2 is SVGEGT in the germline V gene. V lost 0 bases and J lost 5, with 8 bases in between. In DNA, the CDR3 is TGTGCCAGCAGTTACTCGGTGGACTATCAGCCCCAGCATTTT. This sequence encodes CASSYSVDYQPQHF.

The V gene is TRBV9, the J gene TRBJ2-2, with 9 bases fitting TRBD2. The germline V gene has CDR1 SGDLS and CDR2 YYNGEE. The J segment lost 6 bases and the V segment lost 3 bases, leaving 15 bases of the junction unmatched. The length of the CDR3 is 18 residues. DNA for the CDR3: TGTGCCAGCAGCGGCTATAGCGGGGGCCCCAGTTCGCCCGGGGAGCTGTTTTTT. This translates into CASSGYSGGPSSPGELFF.

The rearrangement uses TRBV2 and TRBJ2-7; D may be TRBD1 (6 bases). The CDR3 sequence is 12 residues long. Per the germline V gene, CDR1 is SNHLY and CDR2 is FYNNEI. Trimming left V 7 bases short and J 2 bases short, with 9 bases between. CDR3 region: CASKDRAYEQYF. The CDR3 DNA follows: TGTGCCAGCAAGGACAGAGCCTACGAGCAGTACTTC. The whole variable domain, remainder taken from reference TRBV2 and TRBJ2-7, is EPEVTQTPSHQVTQMGQEVILRCVPISNHLYFYWYRQILGQKVEFLVSFYNNEISEKSEIFDDQFSVERPDGSNFTLKIRSTKLEDSAMYFCASKDRAYEQYFGPGTRLTVT.

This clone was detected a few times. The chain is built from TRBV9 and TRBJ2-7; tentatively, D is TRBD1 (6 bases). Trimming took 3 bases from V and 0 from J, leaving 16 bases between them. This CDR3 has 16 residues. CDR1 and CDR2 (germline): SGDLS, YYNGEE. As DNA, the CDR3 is TGTGCCAGCAGCGAGGGGACAAGCCAGGACTCCTACGAGCAGTACTTC. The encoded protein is CASSEGTSQDSYEQYF.

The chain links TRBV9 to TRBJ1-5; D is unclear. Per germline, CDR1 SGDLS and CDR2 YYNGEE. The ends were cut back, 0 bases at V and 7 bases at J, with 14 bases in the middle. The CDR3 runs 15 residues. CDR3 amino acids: CASSVEEGVGQPQHF. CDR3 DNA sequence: TGTGCCAGCAGCGTAGAGGAGGGTGTAGGACAGCCCCAGCATTTT. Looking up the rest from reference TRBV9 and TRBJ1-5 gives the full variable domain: DSGVTQTPKHLITATGQRVTLRCSPRSGDLSVYWYQQSLDQGLQFLIQYYNGEERAKGNILERFSAQQFPDLHSELNLSSLELGDSALYFCASSVEEGVGQPQHFGDGTRLSIL.

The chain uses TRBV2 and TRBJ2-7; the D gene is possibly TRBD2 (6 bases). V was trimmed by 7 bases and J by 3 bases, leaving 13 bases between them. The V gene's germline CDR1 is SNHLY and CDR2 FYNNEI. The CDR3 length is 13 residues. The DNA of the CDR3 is TGTGCCAGCACCCACGGGGAGGTCTACGAGCAGTACTTC. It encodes CASTHGEVYEQYF.

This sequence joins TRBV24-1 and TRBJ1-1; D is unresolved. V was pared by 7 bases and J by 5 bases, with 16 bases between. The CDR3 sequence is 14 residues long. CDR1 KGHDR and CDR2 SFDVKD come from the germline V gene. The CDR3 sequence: CATSDGLRTTEAFF. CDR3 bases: TGTGCCACCAGCGACGGCCTACGAACAACTGAAGCTTTCTTT.

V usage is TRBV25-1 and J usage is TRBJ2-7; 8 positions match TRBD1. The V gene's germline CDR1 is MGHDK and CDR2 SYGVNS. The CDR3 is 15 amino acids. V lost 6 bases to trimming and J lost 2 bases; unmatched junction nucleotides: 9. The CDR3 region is CASSPSNRGTYEQYF. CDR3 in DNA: TGTGCCAGCAGCCCCTCCAACAGGGGGACCTACGAGCAGTACTTC.

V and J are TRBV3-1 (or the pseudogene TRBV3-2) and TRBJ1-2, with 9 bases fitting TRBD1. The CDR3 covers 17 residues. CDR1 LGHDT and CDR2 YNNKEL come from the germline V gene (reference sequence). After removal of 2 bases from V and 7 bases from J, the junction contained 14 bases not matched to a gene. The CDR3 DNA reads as TGTGCCAGCAGCCAAAATCAAGGGACAGGGCCCGGTGGTGGCTACACCTTC. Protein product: CASSQNQGTGPGGGYTF.

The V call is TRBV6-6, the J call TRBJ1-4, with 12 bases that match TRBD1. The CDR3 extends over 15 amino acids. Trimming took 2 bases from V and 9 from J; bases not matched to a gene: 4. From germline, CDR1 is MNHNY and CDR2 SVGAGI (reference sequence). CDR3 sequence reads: CASSYPGQGAKKLFF. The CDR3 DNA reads TGTGCCAGCAGTTACCCGGGACAGGGGGCTAAAAAACTGTTTTTT.

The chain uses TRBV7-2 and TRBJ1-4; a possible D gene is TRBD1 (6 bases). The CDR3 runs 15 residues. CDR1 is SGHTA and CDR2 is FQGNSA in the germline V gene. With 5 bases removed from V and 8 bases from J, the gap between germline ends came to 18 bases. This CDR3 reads CASSRENRVGEKLFF. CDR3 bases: TGTGCCAGCAGCCGGGAAAACAGGGTTGGAGAAAAACTGTTTTTT.

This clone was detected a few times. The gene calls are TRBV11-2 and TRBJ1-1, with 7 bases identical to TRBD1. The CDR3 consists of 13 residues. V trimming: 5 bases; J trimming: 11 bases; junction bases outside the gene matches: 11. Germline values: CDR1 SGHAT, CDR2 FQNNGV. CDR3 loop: CASSARTGPSAFF. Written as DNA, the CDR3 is TGTGCCAGCAGCGCCCGGACAGGACCCTCTGCTTTCTTT.

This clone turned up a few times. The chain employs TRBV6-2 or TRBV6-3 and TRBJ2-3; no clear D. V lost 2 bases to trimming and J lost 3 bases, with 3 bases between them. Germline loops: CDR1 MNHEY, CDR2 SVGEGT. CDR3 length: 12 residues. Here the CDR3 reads CASSYTTDTQYF. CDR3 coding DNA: TGTGCCAGCAGTTACACTACAGATACGCAGTATTTT.

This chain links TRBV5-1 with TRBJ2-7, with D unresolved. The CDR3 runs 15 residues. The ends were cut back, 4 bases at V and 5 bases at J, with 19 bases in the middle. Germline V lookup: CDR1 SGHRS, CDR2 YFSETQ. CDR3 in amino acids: CASSLELSASNEQYF. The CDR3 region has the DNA TGCGCCAGCAGCCTAGAATTATCCGCATCTAACGAGCAGTACTTC.

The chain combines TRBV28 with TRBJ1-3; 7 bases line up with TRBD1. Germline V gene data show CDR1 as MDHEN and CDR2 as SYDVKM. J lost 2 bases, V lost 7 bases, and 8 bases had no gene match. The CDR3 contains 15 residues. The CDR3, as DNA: TGTGCCAGCACTTATAACAGGGGTCCTGGAAACACCATATATTTT. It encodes CASTYNRGPGNTIYF.

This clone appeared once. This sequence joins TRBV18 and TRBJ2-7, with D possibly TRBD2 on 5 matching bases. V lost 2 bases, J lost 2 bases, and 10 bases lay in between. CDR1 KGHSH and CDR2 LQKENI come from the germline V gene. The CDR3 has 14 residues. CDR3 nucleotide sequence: TGTGCCAGCTCACCAGGGCGGGCACCCTACGAGCAGTACTTC. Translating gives CASSPGRAPYEQYF.

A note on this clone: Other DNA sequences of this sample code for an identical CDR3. CDR3 nucleotide sequence: TGTGCCAGCTCACCGGGGGGGAACACTGAAGCTTTCTTT. Its translation: CASSPGGNTEAFF. The chain couples TRBV18 to TRBJ1-1, with a possible D match to TRBD1 (5 bases). V lost 3 bases and J 1 base, leaving 6 bases between the germline ends. This CDR3 is 13 amino acids long. The germline CDR1 and CDR2 sequences are KGHSH and LQKENI.

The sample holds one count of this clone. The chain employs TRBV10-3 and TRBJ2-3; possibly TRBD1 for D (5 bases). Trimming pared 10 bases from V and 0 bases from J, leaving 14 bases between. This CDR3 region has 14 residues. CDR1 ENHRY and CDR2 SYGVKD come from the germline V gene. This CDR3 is CATRQGTSTDTQYF. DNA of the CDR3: TGTGCCACCCGGCAGGGAACTAGCACAGATACGCAGTATTTT.

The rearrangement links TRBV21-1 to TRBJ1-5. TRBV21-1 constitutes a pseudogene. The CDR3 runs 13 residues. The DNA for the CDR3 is TGTGCCAGACCCCGGGGGTTCTTCCAGCCCCAGCATTTT. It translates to CARPRGFFQPQHF.

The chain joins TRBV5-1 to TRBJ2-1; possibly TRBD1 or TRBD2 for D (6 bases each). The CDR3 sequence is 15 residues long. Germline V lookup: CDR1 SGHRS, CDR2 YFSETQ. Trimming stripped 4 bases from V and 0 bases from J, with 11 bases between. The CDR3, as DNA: TGCGCCAGCAGCATAGAGGGGGGCTCCTACAATGAGCAGTTCTTC. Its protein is CASSIEGGSYNEQFF. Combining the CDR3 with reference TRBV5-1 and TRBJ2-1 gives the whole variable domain KAGVTQTPRYLIKTRGQQVTLSCSPISGHRSVSWYQQTPGQGLQFLFEYFSETQRNKGNFPGRFSGRQFSNSRSEMNVSTLELGDSALYLCASSIEGGSYNEQFFGPGTRLTVL.

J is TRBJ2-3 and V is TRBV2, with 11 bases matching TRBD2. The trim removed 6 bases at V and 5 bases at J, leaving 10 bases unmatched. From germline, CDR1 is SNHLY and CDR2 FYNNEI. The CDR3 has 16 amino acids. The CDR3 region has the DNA TGTGCCAGCAGCCCGGGGACTAGCGGAAACCGAGATACGCAGTATTTT. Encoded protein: CASSPGTSGNRDTQYF.

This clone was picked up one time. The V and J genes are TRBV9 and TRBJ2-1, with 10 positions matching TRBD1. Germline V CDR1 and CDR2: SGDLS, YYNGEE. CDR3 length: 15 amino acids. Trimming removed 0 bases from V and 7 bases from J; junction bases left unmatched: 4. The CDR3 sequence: CASSVDGTGVNEQFF. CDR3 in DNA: TGTGCCAGCAGCGTAGATGGGACAGGGGTTAATGAGCAGTTCTTC.

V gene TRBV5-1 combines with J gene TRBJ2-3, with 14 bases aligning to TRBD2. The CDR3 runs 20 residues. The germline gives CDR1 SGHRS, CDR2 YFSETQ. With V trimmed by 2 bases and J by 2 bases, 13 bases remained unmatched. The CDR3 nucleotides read TGCGCCAGCAGCTTTCGACTAGCGGGGGGGCAAGGAGGGAACACAGATACGCAGTATTTT. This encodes CASSFRLAGGQGGNTDTQYF.

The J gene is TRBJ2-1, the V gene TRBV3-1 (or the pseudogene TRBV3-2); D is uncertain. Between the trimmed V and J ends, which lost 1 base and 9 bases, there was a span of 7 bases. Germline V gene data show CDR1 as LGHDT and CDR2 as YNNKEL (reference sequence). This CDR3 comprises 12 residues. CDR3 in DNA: TGTGCCAGCAGCCAAGGGATGGGTGAGCAGTTCTTC. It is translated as CASSQGMGEQFF.

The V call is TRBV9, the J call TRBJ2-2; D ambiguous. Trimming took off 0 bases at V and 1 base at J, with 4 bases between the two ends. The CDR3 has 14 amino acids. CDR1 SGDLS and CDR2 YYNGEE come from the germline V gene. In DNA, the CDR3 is TGTGCCAGCAGCGTAGTTCTGAACACCGGGGAGCTGTTTTTT. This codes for CASSVVLNTGELFF.

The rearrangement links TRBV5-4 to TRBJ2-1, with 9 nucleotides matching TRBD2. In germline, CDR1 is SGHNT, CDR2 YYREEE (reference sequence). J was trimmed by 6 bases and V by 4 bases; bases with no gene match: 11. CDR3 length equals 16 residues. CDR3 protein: CASSHPAGGLRNEQFF. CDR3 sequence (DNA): TGTGCCAGCAGCCACCCGGCGGGGGGGCTCCGCAATGAGCAGTTCTTC.

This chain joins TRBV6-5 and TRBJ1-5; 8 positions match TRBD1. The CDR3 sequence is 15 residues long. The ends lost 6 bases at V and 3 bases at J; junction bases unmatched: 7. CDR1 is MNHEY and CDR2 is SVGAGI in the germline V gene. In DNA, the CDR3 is TGTGCCAGCAGGGAGACAGGGGCCCACAATCAGCCCCAGCATTTT. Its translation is CASRETGAHNQPQHF.

The CDR3 protein is CASKVAGGTSGTDTQYF. DNA for the CDR3: TGTGCCAGCAAAGTAGCGGGGGGTACCTCCGGCACAGATACGCAGTATTTT. The V and J genes are TRBV2 and TRBJ2-3; 10 bases align to TRBD2. In germline, CDR1 is SNHLY, CDR2 FYNNEI. The junction had 11 bases not matched to a gene; V was cut back by 7 bases and J by 1 base. The CDR3 loop spans 17 amino acids.

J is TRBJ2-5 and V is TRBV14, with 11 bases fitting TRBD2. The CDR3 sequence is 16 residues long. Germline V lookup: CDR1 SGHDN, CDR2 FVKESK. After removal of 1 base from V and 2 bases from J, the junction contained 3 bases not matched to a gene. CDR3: CASSQVRLAGQETQYF. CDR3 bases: TGTGCCAGCAGCCAAGTTCGACTAGCGGGACAAGAGACCCAGTACTTC.